This T cell receptor beta chain was observed in a study of shared clonotypes between healthy human individuals. V was pared by 0 bases and J by 6 bases, with 4 bases of the junction left unmatched. Looked up from germline, CDR1 is SGHDT and CDR2 is YYEEEE. This CDR3 has 15 amino acids. The repertoire was sequenced with immunoSEQ multiplex PCR; TCRdb's copy has only in-frame clones and lacks some. The sample consists of more than 1,200,000 clones, 98% to 99% of them appearing once. General study points: Rarefaction showed that sequencing of sorted subsets was incomplete (despite large depth).

Of note for this clone: The antigen remains undetermined.

The source of this sequence is a young man in good health. Sequencing was done on a sample of naive CD4+ T cells sorted from blood. Subset given: CD45RA+ positively selected. The chain has TRBV5-6 and TRBJ2-2; 8 bases align to TRBD2. CDR3 region: CASSLVSGRSGELFF. CDR3 nucleotide sequence: TGTGCCAGCAGCTTGGTAAGCGGGAGATCCGGGGAGCTGTTTTTT.